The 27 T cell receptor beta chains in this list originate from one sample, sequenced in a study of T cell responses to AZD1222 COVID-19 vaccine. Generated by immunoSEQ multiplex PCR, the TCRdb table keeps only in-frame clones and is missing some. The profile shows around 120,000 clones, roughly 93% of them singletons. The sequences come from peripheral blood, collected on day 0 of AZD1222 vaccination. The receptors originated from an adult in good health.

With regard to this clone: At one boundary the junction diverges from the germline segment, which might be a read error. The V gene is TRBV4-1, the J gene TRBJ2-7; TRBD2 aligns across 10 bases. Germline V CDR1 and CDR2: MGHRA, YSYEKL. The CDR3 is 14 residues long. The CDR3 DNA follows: TGCGCCAGCAGCCAAGATATGGCTAGCGGGAGACTCGGCTTC. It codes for CASSQDMASGRLGF.

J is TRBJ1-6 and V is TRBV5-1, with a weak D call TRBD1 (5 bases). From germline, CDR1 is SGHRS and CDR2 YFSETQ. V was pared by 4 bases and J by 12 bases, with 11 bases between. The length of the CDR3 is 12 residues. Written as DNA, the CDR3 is TGCGCCAGCAGCCGTGGGGGGGAACCCCTCCACTTT. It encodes CASSRGGEPLHF.

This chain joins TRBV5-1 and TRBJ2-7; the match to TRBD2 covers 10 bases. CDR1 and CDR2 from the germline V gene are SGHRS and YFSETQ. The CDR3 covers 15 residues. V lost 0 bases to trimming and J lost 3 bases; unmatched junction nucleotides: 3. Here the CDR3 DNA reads TGCGCCAGCAGCTTGGCCCCTAGCGGGAGCTACGAGCAGTACTTC. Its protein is CASSLAPSGSYEQYF. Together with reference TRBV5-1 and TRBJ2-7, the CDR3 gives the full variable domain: KAGVTQTPRYLIKTRGQQVTLSCSPISGHRSVSWYQQTPGQGLQFLFEYFSETQRNKGNFPGRFSGRQFSNSRSEMNVSTLELGDSALYLCASSLAPSGSYEQYFGPGTRLTVT.

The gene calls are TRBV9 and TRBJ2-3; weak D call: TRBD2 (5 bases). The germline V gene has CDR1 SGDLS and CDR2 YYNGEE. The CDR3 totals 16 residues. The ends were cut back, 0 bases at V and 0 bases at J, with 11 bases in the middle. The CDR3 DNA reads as TGTGCCAGCAGCGTAGAAGGCCGGACTAGCACAGATACGCAGTATTTT. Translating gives CASSVEGRTSTDTQYF.

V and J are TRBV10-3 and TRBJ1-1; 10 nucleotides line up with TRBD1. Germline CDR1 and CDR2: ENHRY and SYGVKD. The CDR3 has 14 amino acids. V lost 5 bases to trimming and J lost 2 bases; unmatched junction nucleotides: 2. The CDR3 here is CAISWDRGNTEAFF. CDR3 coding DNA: TGTGCCATCAGTTGGGACAGGGGAAACACTGAAGCTTTCTTT.

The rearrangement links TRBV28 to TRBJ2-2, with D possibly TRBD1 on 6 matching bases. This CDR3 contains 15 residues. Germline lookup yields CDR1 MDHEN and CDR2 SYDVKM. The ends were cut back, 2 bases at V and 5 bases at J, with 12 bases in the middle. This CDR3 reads CASSLVVGGTGELFF. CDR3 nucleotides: TGTGCCAGCAGTTTAGTGGTAGGGGGAACCGGGGAGCTGTTTTTT.

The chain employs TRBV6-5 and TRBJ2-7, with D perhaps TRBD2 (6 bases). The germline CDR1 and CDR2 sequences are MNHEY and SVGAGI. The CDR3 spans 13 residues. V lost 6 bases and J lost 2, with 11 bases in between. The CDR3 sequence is CASSPGEAYEQYF. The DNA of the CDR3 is TGTGCCAGCAGCCCCGGGGAGGCCTACGAGCAGTACTTC.

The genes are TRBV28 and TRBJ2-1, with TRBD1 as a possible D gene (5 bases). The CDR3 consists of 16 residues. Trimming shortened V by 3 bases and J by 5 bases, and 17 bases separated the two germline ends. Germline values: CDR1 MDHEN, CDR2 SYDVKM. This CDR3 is CASSFQGKMANNEQFF. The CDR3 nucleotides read TGTGCCAGCAGTTTTCAGGGTAAAATGGCTAACAATGAGCAGTTCTTC.

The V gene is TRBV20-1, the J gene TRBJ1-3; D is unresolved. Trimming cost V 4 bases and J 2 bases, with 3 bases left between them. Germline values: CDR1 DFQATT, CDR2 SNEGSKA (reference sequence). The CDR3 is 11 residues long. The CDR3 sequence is CSATTGNTIYF. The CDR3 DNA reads TGCAGTGCTACCACTGGAAACACCATATATTTT.

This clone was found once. The CDR3 bases are TGCGCCAGCAGCCCTTTGGGGGGGTTTAATGGCTACACCTTC. Protein sequence: CASSPLGGFNGYTF. The V and J genes are TRBV5-1 and TRBJ1-2, with a possible D match to TRBD1 (5 bases). This CDR3 has 14 amino acids. The germline V and J ends were trimmed by 4 bases and 6 bases, with 16 bases remaining between them. Germline-derived CDR1 and CDR2 are SGHRS and YFSETQ. Together with reference TRBV5-1 and TRBJ1-2, the CDR3 gives the full variable domain: KAGVTQTPRYLIKTRGQQVTLSCSPISGHRSVSWYQQTPGQGLQFLFEYFSETQRNKGNFPGRFSGRQFSNSRSEMNVSTLELGDSALYLCASSPLGGFNGYTFGSGTRLTVV.

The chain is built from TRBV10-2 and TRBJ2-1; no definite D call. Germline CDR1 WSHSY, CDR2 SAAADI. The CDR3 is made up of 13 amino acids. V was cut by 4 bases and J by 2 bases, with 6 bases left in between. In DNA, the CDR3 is TGCGCCAGCAGTGCCGACCCCTACAATGAGCAGTTCTTC. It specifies CASSADPYNEQFF.

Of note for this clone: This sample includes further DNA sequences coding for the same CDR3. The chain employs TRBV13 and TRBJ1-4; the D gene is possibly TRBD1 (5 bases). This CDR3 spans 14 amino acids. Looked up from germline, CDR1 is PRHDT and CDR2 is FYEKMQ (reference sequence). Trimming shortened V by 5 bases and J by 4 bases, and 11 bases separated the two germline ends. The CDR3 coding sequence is TGTGCCAGCAGCCTCGGTGGGGGTAATGAAAAACTGTTTTTT. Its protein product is CASSLGGGNEKLFF. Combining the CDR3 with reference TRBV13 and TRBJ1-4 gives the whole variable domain AAGVIQSPRHLIKEKRETATLKCYPIPRHDTVYWYQQGPGQDPQFLISFYEKMQSDKGSIPDRFSAQQFSDYHSELNMSSLELGDSALYFCASSLGGGNEKLFFGSGTQLSVL.

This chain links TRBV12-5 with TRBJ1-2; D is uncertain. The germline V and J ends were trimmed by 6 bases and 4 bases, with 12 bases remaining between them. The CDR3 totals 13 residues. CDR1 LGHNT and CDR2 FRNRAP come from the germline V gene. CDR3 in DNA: TGTGCTAGTGGCCCAGAAGGTCCCTATGGCTACACCTTC. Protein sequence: CASGPEGPYGYTF.

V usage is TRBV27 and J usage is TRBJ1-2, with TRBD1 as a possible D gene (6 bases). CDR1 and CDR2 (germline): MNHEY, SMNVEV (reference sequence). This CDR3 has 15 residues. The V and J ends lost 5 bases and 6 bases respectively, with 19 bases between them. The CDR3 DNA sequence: TGTGCCAGCAGTCCGTTTAGGGGGGGGGATGATGGCTACACCTTC. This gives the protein CASSPFRGGDDGYTF.

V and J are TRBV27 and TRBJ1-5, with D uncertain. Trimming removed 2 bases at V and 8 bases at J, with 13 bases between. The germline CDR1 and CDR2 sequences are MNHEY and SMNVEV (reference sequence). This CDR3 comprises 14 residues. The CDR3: CASSLRAAIEPQHF. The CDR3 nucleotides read TGTGCCAGCAGTTTAAGGGCAGCAATTGAGCCCCAGCATTTT.

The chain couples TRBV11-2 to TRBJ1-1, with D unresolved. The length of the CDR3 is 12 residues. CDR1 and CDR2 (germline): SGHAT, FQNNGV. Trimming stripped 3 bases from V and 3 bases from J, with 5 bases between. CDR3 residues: CASSFRDTEAFF. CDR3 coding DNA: TGTGCCAGCAGCTTCCGGGACACTGAAGCTTTCTTT.

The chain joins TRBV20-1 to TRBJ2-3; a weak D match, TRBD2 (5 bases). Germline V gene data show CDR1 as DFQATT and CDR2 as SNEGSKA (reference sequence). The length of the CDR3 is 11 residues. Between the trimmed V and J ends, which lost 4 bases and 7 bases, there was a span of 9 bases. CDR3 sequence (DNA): TGCAGTGCTAACGGGGAGTATACGCAGTATTTT. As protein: CSANGEYTQYF.

The CDR3 nucleotides read TGTGCCGGACAGGCCCTTGACTATGGCTACACCTTC. This codes for CAGQALDYGYTF. This chain connects TRBV2 to TRBJ1-2; 7 positions agree with TRBD1. Germline V lookup: CDR1 SNHLY, CDR2 FYNNEI. This CDR3 spans 12 amino acids. Trimming took 11 bases from V and 3 from J; bases not matched to a gene: 6.

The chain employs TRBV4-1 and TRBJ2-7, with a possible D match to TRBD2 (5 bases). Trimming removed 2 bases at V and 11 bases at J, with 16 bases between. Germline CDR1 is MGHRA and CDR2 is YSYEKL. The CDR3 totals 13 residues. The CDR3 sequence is CASSQLVSETKYF. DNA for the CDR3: TGCGCCAGCAGCCAATTAGTGAGCGAGACTAAGTACTTC.

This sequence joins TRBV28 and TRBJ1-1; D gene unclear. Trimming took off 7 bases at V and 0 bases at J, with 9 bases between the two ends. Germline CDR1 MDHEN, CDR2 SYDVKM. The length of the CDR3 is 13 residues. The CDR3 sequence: CASTWPMNTEAFF. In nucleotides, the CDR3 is TGTGCCAGCACGTGGCCTATGAACACTGAAGCTTTCTTT. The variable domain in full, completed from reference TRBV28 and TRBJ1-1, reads DVKVTQSSRYLVKRTGEKVFLECVQDMDHENMFWYRQDPGLGLRLIYFSYDVKMKEKGDIPEGYSVSREKKERFSLILESASTNQTSMYLCASTWPMNTEAFFGQGTRLTVV.

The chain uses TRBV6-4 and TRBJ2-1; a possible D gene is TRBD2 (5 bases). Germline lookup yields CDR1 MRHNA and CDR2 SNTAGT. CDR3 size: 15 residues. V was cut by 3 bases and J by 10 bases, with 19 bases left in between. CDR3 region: CASSETRLYDSEQFF. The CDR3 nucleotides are TGTGCCAGCAGTGAAACTAGACTCTACGATTCCGAGCAGTTCTTC.

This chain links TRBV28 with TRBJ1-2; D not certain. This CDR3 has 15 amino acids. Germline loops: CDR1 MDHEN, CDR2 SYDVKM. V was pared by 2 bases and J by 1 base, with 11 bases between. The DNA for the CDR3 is TGTGCCAGCAGTTTAGGGTCAGGCTTTAACTATGGCTACACCTTC. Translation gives CASSLGSGFNYGYTF.

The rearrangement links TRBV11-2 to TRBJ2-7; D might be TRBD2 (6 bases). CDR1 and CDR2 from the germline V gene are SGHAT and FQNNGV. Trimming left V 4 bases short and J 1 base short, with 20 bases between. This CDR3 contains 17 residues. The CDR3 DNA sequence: TGTGCCAGCAGCTACGTTCCTAATACCGGGACTTCCTACGAGCAGTACTTC. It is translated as CASSYVPNTGTSYEQYF.

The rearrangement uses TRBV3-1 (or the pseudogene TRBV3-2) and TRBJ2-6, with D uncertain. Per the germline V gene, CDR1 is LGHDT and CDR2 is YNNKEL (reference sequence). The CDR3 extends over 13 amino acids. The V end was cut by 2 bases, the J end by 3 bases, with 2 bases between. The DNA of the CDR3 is TGTGCCAGCAGCCAACTTGGGGCCAACGTCCTGACTTTC. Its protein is CASSQLGANVLTF.

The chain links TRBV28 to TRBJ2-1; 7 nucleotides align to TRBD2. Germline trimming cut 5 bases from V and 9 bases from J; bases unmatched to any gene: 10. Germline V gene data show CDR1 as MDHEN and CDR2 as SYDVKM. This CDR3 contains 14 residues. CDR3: CASSITGTTSEQFF. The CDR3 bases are TGTGCCAGCAGTATAACCGGGACTACGAGTGAGCAGTTCTTC.

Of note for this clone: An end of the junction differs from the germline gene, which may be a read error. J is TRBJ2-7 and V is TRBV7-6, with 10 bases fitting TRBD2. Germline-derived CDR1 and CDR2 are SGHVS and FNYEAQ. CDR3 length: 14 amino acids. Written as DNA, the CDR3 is TGTGCCAGCAGCATAGCGGGAGGTGCCTACGAGCAGTACTTC. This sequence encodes CASSIAGGAYEQYF. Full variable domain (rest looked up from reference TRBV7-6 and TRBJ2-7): GAGVSQSPRYKVTKRGQDVALRCDPISGHVSLYWYRQALGQGPEFLTYFNYEAQQDKSGLPNDRFSAERPEGSISTLTIQRTEQRDSAMYRCASSIAGGAYEQYFGPGTRLTVT.

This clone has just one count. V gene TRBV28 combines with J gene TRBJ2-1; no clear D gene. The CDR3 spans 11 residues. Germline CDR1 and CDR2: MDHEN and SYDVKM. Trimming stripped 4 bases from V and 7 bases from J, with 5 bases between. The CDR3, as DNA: TGTGCCAGCAGTTGGATTAATGAGCAGTTCTTC. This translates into CASSWINEQFF.